The clone carrying this T cell receptor (beta chain) is a singleton in its sample. Antigen specificity is unknown. The sample's treatment: treatment-naive control, cytoreductive nephrectomy. Controls included 4 female and about a dozen male donors, resected 2011 to 2014. Method: immunoSEQ multiplex PCR; TCRdb's copy keeps in-frame clones and lacks some. The sample yields approximately 16,000 clones, 50% to 60% seen once. The CDR3 is 15 amino acids. Germline CDR1 reads LGHNA; CDR2 reads YSLEER. The V and J ends lost 0 bases and 4 bases respectively, with 9 bases between them. This sample was included in a study of radiation and T cells in renal cell carcinoma. Study-level points and caveats: Compared with controls, irradiated tumors had more, larger dominant CDR3 motifs. Sampling covered only 0.75 to 1 g of each tumor. Top 100 clonotypes averaged around 50% in irradiated versus roughly 43% in nephrectomy-only tumors.

The chain joins TRBV4-3 to TRBJ2-2, with D perhaps being TRBD1 or TRBD2 (5 bases each). The sequence was obtained from a man between 50 and 59 years old with renal cell carcinoma. The sample in question was tumor tissue, obtained from a patient whose treatment was nephrectomy without radiotherapy. CDR3 nucleotides: TGCGCCAGCAGCCAAGACCGGGACGCCACCGGGGAGCTGTTTTTT. It is translated as CASSQDRDATGELFF.